Each of the 12 T cell receptor beta chains below was sequenced from the same sample in a study of blood T cells in healthy people across ages. Together with a sample-barcoded 5' primer, a J-beta primer mix was included in a second PCR lasting about 6 to 11 cycles. Each CDR3 protein gets one entry after TCRdb re-called the 5' RACE reads with MiXCR. The table lists hundreds of thousands of distinct CDR3 sequences, roughly half of them singletons. Sequencing was done on a sample of blood. These receptors came from a woman of 80 years or more in good health.

The chain is built from TRBV4-1 and TRBJ2-5; no firm D call. Trimming took off 0 bases at V and 5 bases at J, with 13 bases between the two ends. The CDR3 is 15 residues long. Germline CDR1 reads MGHRA; CDR2 reads YSYEKL. The CDR3 reads CASSQDHPSRETQYF. In DNA form, the CDR3 reads TGCGCCAGCAGCCAAGATCATCCCTCGCGGGAGACCCAGTACTTC.

This clonotype was observed once. The chain joins TRBV20-1 to TRBJ2-7; perhaps D is TRBD1 or TRBD2 (5 bases each). From germline, CDR1 is DFQATT and CDR2 SNEGSKA (reference sequence). The CDR3 has 12 residues. V shed 2 bases and J shed 7 bases, with 12 bases lying between them. The CDR3 DNA sequence: TGCAGTGCTAGACAGGGAGTACGAGAGCAGTACTTC. It encodes CSARQGVREQYF.

The rearrangement joins TRBV20-1 to TRBJ2-3, with D perhaps matching TRBD1 or TRBD2 (5 bases each). This CDR3 spans 14 amino acids. V lost 7 bases and J lost 7, with 21 bases in between. The germline CDR1 and CDR2 sequences are DFQATT and SNEGSKA (reference sequence). CDR3 sequence: CSVSLGTVTHTQYF. DNA for the CDR3: TGCAGTGTCTCCCTGGGGACCGTGACTCATACGCAGTATTTT.

This clonotype has just a few counts. The chain has TRBV5-1 and TRBJ2-1; 13 positions match TRBD2. The CDR3 extends over 18 amino acids. Germline values: CDR1 SGHRS, CDR2 YFSETQ. V lost 1 base and J lost 5; bases outside the gene matches: 9. This CDR3 is CASSLMRTSGSRNNEQFF. The DNA of the CDR3 is TGCGCCAGCAGCTTGATGCGGACTAGCGGGAGTAGAAACAATGAGCAGTTCTTC.

This rearrangement joins TRBV28 to TRBJ2-7; D possibly uses TRBD1 or TRBD2 (5 bases each). The end of the DNA is better explained by TRBJ2-5, so the J call may be wrong. CDR3 length equals 14 residues. Germline V gene lookup returns CDR1 MDHEN and CDR2 SYDVKM. The CDR3 loop reads CASTTPSGPETQYF. For the CDR3, the DNA is TGTGCCAGCACGACCCCCTCGGGACCGGAGACCCAGTACTTC.

About this clonotype itself: This sequence may be a read error, since a much larger clone differs from it by one base. V usage is TRBV29-1 and J usage is TRBJ2-7; no definite D call. The V gene lost 5 bases and the J gene lost 2 bases, with 13 bases spanning the gap. The germline CDR1 and CDR2 sequences are SQVTM and ANQGSEA. The CDR3 spans 13 residues. CDR3 amino acids: CSVSRGEAYEQYF. The CDR3, as DNA: TGCAGCGTTAGCCGCGGTGAGGCCTACGAGCAGTACTTC.

The J gene is TRBJ2-5, the V gene TRBV10-3; D perhaps matches TRBD1 (6 bases). Trimming took 0 bases from V and 1 from J, leaving 9 bases between them. This CDR3 has 15 amino acids. Germline CDR1 reads ENHRY; CDR2 reads SYGVKD. The CDR3: CAISESQGIQETQYF. The CDR3 region has the DNA TGTGCCATCAGTGAGTCCCAGGGGATCCAAGAGACCCAGTACTTC.

This clonotype showed up many times. The chain couples TRBV7-9 to TRBJ2-5; D remains ambiguous. The V end lost 1 base, the J end lost 5 bases, and 11 bases lay between the germline ends. The CDR3 sequence is 14 residues long. Germline assignment: CDR1 SEHNR and CDR2 FQNEAQ (reference sequence). CDR3 in amino acids: CASSLEGPWETQYF. In nucleotides, the CDR3 is TGTGCCAGCAGCTTAGAAGGACCCTGGGAGACCCAGTACTTC.

The chain carries TRBV19 and TRBJ2-7; TRBD1 is a possible D gene (6 bases). There are 11 residues in the CDR3. The V gene lost 4 bases and the J gene lost 9 bases, with 10 bases spanning the gap. Per germline, CDR1 LNHDA and CDR2 SQIVND (reference sequence). The CDR3 DNA reads as TGTGCCAGTAGTAATACAGGGTCGCAGTACTTC. This gives the protein CASSNTGSQYF.

This clonotype has more than one count but fewer than ten. The V and J genes are TRBV5-1 and TRBJ1-5; D not resolved. Trimming took 2 bases from V and 3 from J, leaving 12 bases between them. This CDR3 spans 15 amino acids. In germline, CDR1 is SGHRS, CDR2 YFSETQ. The DNA for the CDR3 is TGCGCCAGCAGCTTAGATCGAGGGTTCAATCAGCCCCAGCATTTT. Amino acids: CASSLDRGFNQPQHF.

V and J are TRBV12-3 or TRBV12-4 and TRBJ2-1; no definite D call. V lost 1 base and J lost 13, with 11 bases in between. The CDR3 has 12 residues. This CDR3 is CASSLDQETQFF. CDR3 DNA sequence: TGTGCCAGCAGTTTAGACCAAGAGACCCAGTTCTTC.

This chain uses TRBV10-3 with TRBJ2-2; D remains ambiguous. The CDR3 runs to 12 residues. Germline-derived CDR1 and CDR2 are ENHRY and SYGVKD. V lost 7 bases and J lost 7, with 10 bases in between. The CDR3 region is CAITLVSGELFF. The DNA of the CDR3 is TGTGCCATCACCCTCGTAAGCGGGGAGCTGTTTTTT.